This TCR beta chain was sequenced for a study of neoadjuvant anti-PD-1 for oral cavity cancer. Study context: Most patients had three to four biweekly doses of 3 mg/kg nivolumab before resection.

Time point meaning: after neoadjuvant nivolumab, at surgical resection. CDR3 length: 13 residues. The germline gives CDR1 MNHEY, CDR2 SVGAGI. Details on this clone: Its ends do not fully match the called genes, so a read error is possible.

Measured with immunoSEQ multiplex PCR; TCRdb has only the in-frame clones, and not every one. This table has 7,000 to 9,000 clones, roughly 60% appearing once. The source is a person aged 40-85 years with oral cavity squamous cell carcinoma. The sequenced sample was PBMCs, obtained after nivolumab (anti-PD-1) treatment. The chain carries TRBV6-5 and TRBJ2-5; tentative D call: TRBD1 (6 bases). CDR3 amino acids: CASSTRGAPGFHF. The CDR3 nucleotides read TGTGCCAGCAGTACCAGGGGAGCCCCAGGCTTCCACTTC.